The T cell receptor (beta chain) under discussion was sequenced for a study of CD8+ T cells in alopecia areata. As for the study in general: Twice daily, treated patients received 5 to 10 mg of oral tofacitinib.

This clone was observed a handful of times. Following RNA extraction, reverse transcription yielded cDNA that acted as the sequencing template. The repertoire was sequenced with immunoSEQ multiplex PCR; TCRdb's copy has only in-frame clones and lacks some. This sample has around 140,000 clones, with around 50% found just once. Sequenced: CD4+ T cells sorted from blood. The receptor comes from a human donor with alopecia areata.

The CDR3 nucleotides read TGTGCCAGCAGTGAAAGGTCGGGTTACACTGAAGCTTTCTTT. It codes for CASSERSGYTEAFF. This rearrangement joins TRBV2 to TRBJ1-1; D call uncertain. In germline, CDR1 is SNHLY, CDR2 FYNNEI. This CDR3 has 14 residues. Trimming left V 2 bases short and J 3 bases short, with 10 bases between. Using reference TRBV2 and TRBJ1-1 for the parts outside the CDR3, the full variable domain is EPEVTQTPSHQVTQMGQEVILRCVPISNHLYFYWYRQILGQKVEFLVSFYNNEISEKSEIFDDQFSVERPDGSNFTLKIRSTKLEDSAMYFCASSERSGYTEAFFGQGTRLTVV.